One sample yielded the 25 T cell receptor beta chains listed below, sequenced in a study of T cells after yellow fever vaccination. TCRdb re-called the 5' RACE reads through MiXCR, storing one row per CDR3 protein. The repertoire holds roughly 260,000 distinct CDR3 sequences, with over 10% as singletons. Sequencing used CD4+ T cells sorted from PBMCs, obtained 45 days after the yellow fever booster vaccination. These TCRs come from a man younger than 40 who received the YFV17D yellow fever vaccine.

This clonotype has just a few counts. The CDR3 DNA is TGCAGCGTTGCTGGGACAGGGGCCAAAGAGACCCAGTACTTC. It specifies CSVAGTGAKETQYF. The chain joins TRBV29-1 to TRBJ2-5; 10 bases match TRBD1. The CDR3 is 14 residues long. V shed 4 bases, J shed 3 bases, and the junction held 5 bases outside the gene matches. The V gene's germline CDR1 is SQVTM and CDR2 ANQGSEA.

The sample holds many counts of this clonotype. The chain combines TRBV7-2 with TRBJ2-1; 7 bases line up with TRBD1. The V gene's germline CDR1 is SGHTA and CDR2 FQGNSA. J was trimmed by 6 bases and V by 5 bases; bases with no gene match: 4. This CDR3 is built from 13 residues. CDR3: CASSLRQGNEQFF. DNA of the CDR3: TGTGCCAGCAGCCTCAGACAGGGCAATGAGCAGTTCTTC.

J is TRBJ2-7 and V is TRBV10-3; D is possibly TRBD1 (6 bases). The V end was cut by 5 bases, the J end by 3 bases, with 8 bases between. This CDR3 spans 12 amino acids. Germline CDR1 is ENHRY and CDR2 is SYGVKD. CDR3 region: CAISQDSYEQYF. The CDR3 DNA reads TGTGCCATCAGTCAGGACAGCTACGAGCAGTACTTC.

The rearrangement links TRBV25-1 to TRBJ2-5, with D tentatively TRBD2 (5 bases). The CDR3 covers 12 residues. V lost 11 bases, J lost 2 bases, and 12 bases lay in between. CDR1 MGHDK and CDR2 SYGVNS come from the germline V gene. Here the CDR3 DNA reads TGTGCCTCCCAACGGGGTCAAGAGACCCAGTACTTC. Translated, it gives CASQRGQETQYF.

CDR3 DNA sequence: TGTGCCACCACCGGACCCCGGCAAGAGACCCAGTACTTC. Translated: CATTGPRQETQYF. The chain joins TRBV10-3 to TRBJ2-5; D gene uncertain. The CDR3 covers 13 residues. V lost 10 bases to trimming and J lost 2 bases, with 14 bases between them. Germline V CDR1 and CDR2: ENHRY, SYGVKD.

V is TRBV7-2 and J is TRBJ2-5; D unclear. Germline lookup yields CDR1 SGHTA and CDR2 FQGNSA. CDR3 length: 14 residues. Trimming removed 3 bases at V and 5 bases at J, with 13 bases between. The CDR3 reads CASSFDGPSETQYF. Here the CDR3 DNA reads TGTGCCAGCAGCTTCGATGGTCCTTCTGAGACCCAGTACTTC.

The V gene is TRBV20-1, the J gene TRBJ1-1, with TRBD1 matching over 7 bases. V was pared by 5 bases and J by 11 bases, with 8 bases of the junction left unmatched. CDR1 and CDR2 from the germline V gene are DFQATT and SNEGSKA (reference sequence). CDR3 length equals 11 residues. The CDR3 region is CSAPRTGGAFF. The DNA for the CDR3 is TGCAGTGCTCCTCGGACAGGAGGGGCTTTCTTT.

The chain uses TRBV11-2 and TRBJ2-7; no clear D gene. The CDR3 extends over 12 amino acids. Germline V gives CDR1 SGHAT, CDR2 FQNNGV. The V end was cut by 4 bases, the J end by 5 bases, with 9 bases between. CDR3 in amino acids: CASSSRFDEQYF. CDR3 nucleotides: TGTGCCAGCAGCTCGCGGTTCGACGAGCAGTACTTC.

This clonotype was detected many times. The rearrangement uses TRBV4-2 and TRBJ2-7; the D gene is possibly TRBD2 (5 bases). The germline gives CDR1 LGHNA, CDR2 YNFKEQ. This CDR3 spans 13 amino acids. V was pared by 1 base and J by 12 bases, with 16 bases between. CDR3 in DNA: TGTGCCAGCAGCCAAGCCCCGAACGGGGAGAGGTACTTC. Its protein is CASSQAPNGERYF.

In this sample, this clonotype turned up many times. The chain couples TRBV12-3 or TRBV12-4 to TRBJ2-1, with 11 nucleotides matching TRBD2. The CDR3 is made up of 14 amino acids. Unmatched junction bases numbered 1, after V lost 5 bases and J lost 4 bases. CDR3 protein: CASSRLAGYNEQFF. CDR3 sequence (DNA): TGTGCCAGCAGTAGACTAGCGGGATACAATGAGCAGTTCTTC.

The genes are TRBV20-1 and TRBJ2-4; D is possibly TRBD1 (6 bases). Deletions cut 5 bases from V and 3 bases from J, with 17 bases between. The length of the CDR3 is 15 residues. Germline lookup yields CDR1 DFQATT and CDR2 SNEGSKA (reference sequence). CDR3 nucleotides: TGCAGTGCTCCGAGGGGGATCACTGGCAAAAACATTCAGTACTTC. The encoded protein is CSAPRGITGKNIQYF.

This clonotype was counted a few times. CDR3 protein: CSATDRPLGDVQYF. The CDR3 nucleotides read TGCAGTGCTACGGACAGGCCTCTTGGGGACGTGCAGTACTTC. J is TRBJ2-7 and V is TRBV20-1; 7 bases line up with TRBD1. The germline V gene has CDR1 DFQATT and CDR2 SNEGSKA (reference sequence). V lost 4 bases to trimming and J lost 9 bases; unmatched junction nucleotides: 15. This CDR3 comprises 14 residues.

In its sample, this clonotype was seen a few times. The chain's CDR3 is CASNQGWTGELFF. The CDR3 DNA follows: TGTGCCAGCAACCAGGGCTGGACCGGGGAGCTGTTTTTT. The V gene is TRBV12-3 or TRBV12-4, the J gene TRBJ2-2, with a possible D match to TRBD1 (5 bases). The V gene lost 7 bases and the J gene lost 5 bases, with 11 bases spanning the gap. CDR3 length: 13 amino acids.

V and J are TRBV5-1 and TRBJ1-5; 7 bases match TRBD1. Per the germline V gene, CDR1 is SGHRS and CDR2 is YFSETQ. V lost 3 bases and J lost 7; bases outside the gene matches: 7. The CDR3 consists of 14 residues. The CDR3: CASSWDSTGQPQHF. In nucleotides, the CDR3 is TGCGCCAGCAGCTGGGACAGTACTGGCCAGCCCCAGCATTTT.

J is TRBJ2-5 and V is TRBV20-1; 7 bases fit TRBD2. The germline V gene has CDR1 DFQATT and CDR2 SNEGSKA (reference sequence). Trimming took 3 bases from V and 1 from J; bases not matched to a gene: 5. The CDR3 totals 14 residues. CDR3 in amino acids: CSARKAGAQETQYF. The CDR3 DNA is TGCAGTGCTAGGAAGGCGGGAGCCCAAGAGACCCAGTACTTC.

This clonotype appeared a few times. This chain's CDR3 is CSATTLTSFQETQYF. CDR3 bases: TGCAGTGCAACTACCCTGACTAGCTTCCAAGAGACCCAGTACTTC. The chain employs TRBV20-1 and TRBJ2-5; 7 positions agree with TRBD2. The CDR3 has 15 amino acids. Germline loops: CDR1 DFQATT, CDR2 SNEGSKA (reference sequence). J gave up 1 base and V 6 bases, and 11 bases lay outside the gene matches.

At least ten counts were recorded for this clonotype. The J gene is TRBJ1-5, the V gene TRBV7-9; D is unresolved. CDR1 and CDR2 (germline): SEHNR, FQNEAQ (reference sequence). V lost 5 bases and J lost 6, with 8 bases in between. The CDR3 has 12 residues. CDR3 amino acids: CASSADVQPQHF. In DNA form, the CDR3 reads TGTGCCAGCAGCGCAGATGTTCAGCCCCAGCATTTT.

The gene calls are TRBV10-2 and TRBJ1-4; D remains ambiguous. V was trimmed by 3 bases and J by 8 bases, leaving 4 bases between them. The CDR3 spans 11 residues. Germline V gene sequence: CDR1 WSHSY, CDR2 SAAADI. The DNA for the CDR3 is TGCGCCAGCAGTGATCGAGAAAAACTGTTTTTT. Amino acids: CASSDREKLFF.

This clonotype has just a few counts. The genes are TRBV12-3 or TRBV12-4 and TRBJ2-7; weak D call: TRBD1 (5 bases). V was shortened by 11 bases and J by 7 bases, with 9 bases between the two germline ends. The length of the CDR3 is 9 residues. CDR3 region: CAGQMEQYF. DNA for the CDR3: TGTGCCGGACAAATGGAGCAGTACTTC.

This chain joins TRBV20-1 and TRBJ2-4, with D possibly TRBD2 on 5 matching bases. Germline V lookup: CDR1 DFQATT, CDR2 SNEGSKA (reference sequence). The germline V and J ends were trimmed by 1 base and 8 bases, with 15 bases remaining between them. The CDR3 spans 14 residues. CDR3 in DNA: TGCAGTGCTAGAGCATGGGTAGCGTCGGACATTCAGTACTTC. The encoded protein is CSARAWVASDIQYF.

This clonotype came up a few times. V is TRBV27 and J is TRBJ2-6, with D possibly TRBD1 on 5 matching bases. Germline values: CDR1 MNHEY, CDR2 SMNVEV (reference sequence). Trimming removed 7 bases at V and 2 bases at J, with 15 bases between. The CDR3 extends over 16 amino acids. The CDR3 sequence is CASTPAGPPGANVLTF. CDR3 in DNA: TGTGCCAGCACCCCAGCAGGGCCCCCTGGGGCCAACGTCCTGACTTTC.

The chain recombines TRBV7-8 with TRBJ1-2; D may be TRBD1 (5 bases). V was cut by 5 bases and J by 5 bases, with 18 bases left in between. This CDR3 region has 15 residues. Germline assignment: CDR1 SGHVS and CDR2 FQNEAQ. CDR3 nucleotide sequence: TGTGCCAGCAGCCGGGGCGCGCAGAACTTATATGGCTACACCTTC. This gives the protein CASSRGAQNLYGYTF.

This clonotype was observed a handful of times. V gene TRBV6-1 combines with J gene TRBJ2-7, with TRBD2 identical over 7 bases. This CDR3 is built from 14 residues. The junction had 7 bases not matched to a gene; V was cut back by 7 bases and J by 1 base. Germline loops: CDR1 MNHNS, CDR2 SASEGT. CDR3 DNA: TGTGCCAGCACCCAGGCTAGCGGTTCCTACGAGCAGTACTTC. Translated, it gives CASTQASGSYEQYF.

The chain joins TRBV12-3 or TRBV12-4 to TRBJ2-7; 8 nucleotides align to TRBD2. V trimming: 1 base; J trimming: 12 bases; junction bases outside the gene matches: 8. This CDR3 is built from 13 residues. CDR3 loop: CASSLGQLAGRYF. The CDR3 bases are TGTGCCAGCAGTTTAGGTCAATTAGCGGGAAGGTACTTC.

This clonotype has at least ten counts. The V call is TRBV24-1, the J call TRBJ2-1; D ambiguous. V was cut by 3 bases and J by 8 bases, with 10 bases left in between. The germline V gene encodes CDR1 KGHDR and CDR2 SFDVKD. The length of the CDR3 is 13 residues. The CDR3 spells CATSDGRMDEQFF. The CDR3 DNA is TGTGCCACCAGTGATGGTAGAATGGATGAGCAGTTCTTC.